This T cell receptor beta chain came from a study of shared T cell receptors in the human thymus. Assay used: immunoSEQ multiplex PCR; TCRdb lists only in-frame clones, some missing. The table records about 660,000 clones, roughly 90% of them present only once. Germline V gene lookup returns CDR1 SGHRS and CDR2 YFSETQ. J lost 6 bases, V lost 0 bases, and 14 bases had no gene match. There are 18 residues in the CDR3. The same data also went into a second study, on human thymus T cells.

The material sequenced was thymocytes. The V and J genes are TRBV5-1 and TRBJ2-1, with 8 bases fitting TRBD2. This sequence originates from a boy under two years old with a congenital heart defect. The CDR3 region has the DNA TGCGCCAGCAGCTTGGGGACCCGGGGGGGGAGAATCCGCAATGAGCAGTTCTTC. This gives the protein CASSLGTRGGRIRNEQFF.